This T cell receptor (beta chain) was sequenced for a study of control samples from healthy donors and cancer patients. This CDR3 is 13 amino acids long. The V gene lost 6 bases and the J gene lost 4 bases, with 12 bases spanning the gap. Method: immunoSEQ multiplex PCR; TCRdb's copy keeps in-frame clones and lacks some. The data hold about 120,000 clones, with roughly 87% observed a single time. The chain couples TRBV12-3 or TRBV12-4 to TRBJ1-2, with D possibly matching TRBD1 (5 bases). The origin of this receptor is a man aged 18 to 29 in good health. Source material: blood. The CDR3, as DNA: TGTGCCAGCAGCTTCGACAGCATCTATGGCTACACCTTC. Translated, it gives CASSFDSIYGYTF.